These 10 T cell receptor beta chains were sequenced from one sample in a study of shared clonotypes between healthy human individuals. TCRdb's table, derived via immunoSEQ multiplex PCR, lists solely in-frame clones and lacks some. The sample consists of under 750,000 clones, 72% of them appearing once. Sequenced sample: memory CD4+ T cells sorted from blood. Indicated subset: CD45RA-negative fraction. All receptors derive from a woman younger than 45 in good health.

This chain links TRBV28 with TRBJ2-3; D possibly corresponds to TRBD1 (6 bases). This CDR3 region has 11 residues. Germline assignment: CDR1 MDHEN and CDR2 SYDVKM. V gave up 8 bases and J gave up 7 bases, with 10 bases separating them. The CDR3 is CASFGQNTQYF. Here the CDR3 DNA reads TGTGCCAGCTTCGGACAGAATACGCAGTATTTT.

The gene calls are TRBV28 and TRBJ1-5; 10 bases line up with TRBD1. The V segment lost 4 bases and the J segment 4 bases; nucleotides outside the gene matches: 4. CDR1 is MDHEN and CDR2 is SYDVKM in the germline V gene. This CDR3 spans 15 amino acids. The CDR3 DNA sequence: TGTGCCAGCAGTTGGGACAGGGGAACAAATCAGCCCCAGCATTTT. Translated, it gives CASSWDRGTNQPQHF.

The chain uses TRBV5-1 and TRBJ1-1, with D unresolved. The CDR3 is made up of 16 amino acids. Trimming cost V 0 bases and J 1 base, with 13 bases left between them. Germline-derived CDR1 and CDR2 are SGHRS and YFSETQ. The CDR3 loop is CASSLVSGRRNTEAFF. CDR3 DNA sequence: TGCGCCAGCAGCTTGGTTTCAGGCCGCCGGAACACTGAAGCTTTCTTT.

Turning to this clone: The same CDR3 is also encoded by other DNA sequences in this sample. The chain couples TRBV27 to TRBJ2-7; 9 bases align to TRBD2. Per germline, CDR1 MNHEY and CDR2 SMNVEV (reference sequence). Losses at the gene ends were 2 bases for V and 2 bases for J; bases not matched to a gene: 4. The CDR3 covers 15 residues. The CDR3 nucleotides are TGTGCCAGCAGTTTACGGGCGGGAGGGCCCTACGAGCAGTACTTC. It encodes CASSLRAGGPYEQYF.

Only a few counts were recorded for this clone. The chain is built from TRBV7-3 and TRBJ2-1, with TRBD2 matching over 11 bases. The CDR3 totals 16 residues. The V and J ends lost 0 bases and 4 bases, in that order; junction bases with no gene match: 2. Germline assignment: CDR1 SGHTA and CDR2 FQGTGA. This CDR3 reads CASSLTGTSGYNEQFF. DNA for the CDR3: TGTGCCAGCAGCTTAACCGGGACTAGCGGTTACAATGAGCAGTTCTTC.

V and J are TRBV19 and TRBJ2-7; D possibly uses TRBD1 or TRBD2 (5 bases each). Germline values: CDR1 LNHDA, CDR2 SQIVND (reference sequence). The V and J ends lost 7 bases and 2 bases respectively, with 9 bases between them. This CDR3 comprises 12 residues. In nucleotides, the CDR3 is TGTGCCAGTATGGGGGTCACCTACGAGCAGTACTTC. Its translation is CASMGVTYEQYF.

The chain carries TRBV6-5 and TRBJ2-7; D is tentatively TRBD1 or TRBD2 (6 bases each). The CDR3 sequence is 14 residues long. Trimming left V 4 bases short and J 3 bases short, with 13 bases between. Germline V gives CDR1 MNHEY, CDR2 SVGAGI. The CDR3 loop is CASSLNREVYEQYF. The CDR3 nucleotides read TGTGCCAGCAGTTTGAACAGGGAGGTCTACGAGCAGTACTTC.

This chain uses TRBV29-1 with TRBJ2-2; D possibly matches TRBD1 or TRBD2 (5 bases each). With 5 bases removed from V and 5 bases from J, the gap between germline ends came to 15 bases. Germline CDR1 SQVTM, CDR2 ANQGSEA. The CDR3 has 14 residues. The CDR3 nucleotides read TGCAGCGTTTCGACGGGGCGGTCTACCGGGGAGCTGTTTTTT. Protein sequence: CSVSTGRSTGELFF.

The chain uses TRBV5-1 and TRBJ2-7, with D possibly being TRBD1 (6 bases). CDR3 length equals 18 residues. The V gene lost 7 bases and the J gene lost 4 bases, with 30 bases spanning the gap. Germline loops: CDR1 SGHRS, CDR2 YFSETQ. The CDR3: CASLFSIGMDSNPYEQYF. In DNA, the CDR3 is TGCGCCAGCCTCTTCTCCATCGGAATGGACAGTAACCCTTACGAGCAGTACTTC.

The rearrangement links TRBV18 to TRBJ2-1; no clear D gene. Germline loops: CDR1 KGHSH, CDR2 LQKENI. Deletions cut 3 bases from V and 4 bases from J, with 13 bases between. The CDR3 is 15 amino acids. CDR3 residues: CASSPSPTKYNEQFF. CDR3 DNA: TGTGCCAGCTCACCCTCCCCGACGAAATACAATGAGCAGTTCTTC.